This T cell receptor (beta chain) was identified during a study of T cells in Graves' hyperthyroidism and ophthalmopathy (dated by TCRdb to between 2019 and 2020). In terms of the full investigation: Peripheral blood was sampled at the time of initial diagnosis, prior to any treatment. Following sampling, methimazole starting at 30 mg daily was given to hyperthyroidism patients, and high-dose intravenous methylprednisolone was given to ophthalmopathy patients. Whether ophthalmopathy could be predicted prospectively was tested in an independent validation cohort made up of roughly 19 hyperthyroidism patients plus 17 patients who later progressed to ophthalmopathy. The approximately 90 discovery patients were divided at random into training and test sets in a 7:3 ratio. A discovery cohort of roughly 96 patients, approximately 45 with Graves' ophthalmopathy and approximately 60 with stable Graves' hyperthyroidism, was used to find distinguishing TCR V-J signatures. The study also compared thyroid tissue and blood T-cell repertoires from over 5 Graves' hyperthyroidism patients. The paper reports TCR Vbeta CDR3 sequencing of over 120 peripheral blood samples: 40 or so ophthalmopathy, roughly 80 hyperthyroidism and around 17 progressor patients. General conclusions and limits of the study: Most expanded thyroid clonotypes (frequency above 0.001) were also detected in blood, suggesting blood repertoires may reflect thyroid immune responses. Ophthalmopathy was separated from stable hyperthyroidism by a 13 V-J signature model, with approximately 85% sensitivity and 81% to 82% specificity obtained in cross-validation and 80%/75% obtained in testing. Sample size was not statistically predetermined, and investigators were not blinded to group allocation. In validation, progression to ophthalmopathy was predicted by the model with roughly 69% sensitivity and 72% to 80% specificity, a median of about 6.8 months before onset.

From the germline V gene, CDR1 is SGHDT and CDR2 is YYEEEE. V lost 1 base and J lost 2 bases; the stretch between them is 8 bases long. From cysteine to phenylalanine, the CDR3 is 14 amino acids long. The retained sequence is limited to the CDR3, 42 bases, with the frame set at the first base. Hyperthyroidism patients were aged 18 to 65 years and newly diagnosed, with disease duration of less than 2 months. Any patient with an uncontrolled infection, another autoimmune disease, pregnancy or lactation was excluded. Clinical symptoms, serum thyroxine and TRAb, thyroid ultrasound, and orbital computed tomography formed the basis for the diagnoses. Blood from progressor patients was drawn when they were first diagnosed with hyperthyroidism, before any ophthalmopathy symptoms appeared. PBMCs were isolated from about 10 ml of fresh peripheral blood by Ficoll-Paque density gradient centrifugation. Progressor patients were first diagnosed with Graves' hyperthyroidism and then developed ophthalmopathy during follow-up. Total RNA was extracted using Trizol reagent, and RNA quality was assessed on an Agilent 2100 Bioanalyzer.

This clonotype came up many times. The antigen it recognizes is unknown. The record has no base qualities; no much larger clone is one base away. Amplification of TCR beta CDR3 regions was carried out from RNA transcripts. The first round of RT-PCR for the TCR CDR3 was performed with the HTBI primer set and the Qiagen OneStep RT-PCR kit. The libraries were constructed in a second round of multiplex PCR and then size-selected and purified. The libraries were sequenced on an Illumina HiSeq2000 using paired-end 100 bp reads. Per the authors' processing: SOAPnuke was used to process the raw data, with reads discarded if the reads contained adapters or uncalled bases, had a mean Phred below 15, or lacked an exact constant-primer or identifier match. High-quality paired reads were merged using COPE v1.2.5, and each unique nucleotide sequence was defined as a clonotype. MiTCR v1.1 was used to align clonotypes to the IMGT TRBV, TRBD and TRBJ reference segments. The analysis included only V-J combinations with a frequency above 0.0001, which together covered approximately 99% of the repertoires. The TCS score was defined as F50 (clonal expansion) divided by E x V (chaos), with BLOSUM62-based TCRdist calculated between CDR3 peptides within each V-J. Welch's t-statistics and random forest reduced approximately 520 V-J features to 10 to 15, which were used in a naive Bayes classifier (R e1071). The public reads were run again by TCRdb, first through fastp at Q25 and then through MiXCR, and only productive beta chains were kept. Every CDR3 protein is listed once, alongside the most common genes and DNA of its rows. The V and J calls come from TCRdb's annotation, not from the publication. A total of around 250,000 distinct CDR3 sequences appear in this sample, 13% to 15% of them only once. Roughly 15% of the sample comes from the top ten.

This chain is built from TRBV5-6 and TRBJ2-3; the D gene identity is not certain. This TCR was recovered from a middle-aged woman with Graves' hyperthyroidism that later progressed to Graves' ophthalmopathy. Sequences were obtained from blood. The DNA is TGTGCCAGCAGCTTGTATGGGAACACAGATACGCAGTATTTT. This is translated as CASSLYGNTDTQYF.